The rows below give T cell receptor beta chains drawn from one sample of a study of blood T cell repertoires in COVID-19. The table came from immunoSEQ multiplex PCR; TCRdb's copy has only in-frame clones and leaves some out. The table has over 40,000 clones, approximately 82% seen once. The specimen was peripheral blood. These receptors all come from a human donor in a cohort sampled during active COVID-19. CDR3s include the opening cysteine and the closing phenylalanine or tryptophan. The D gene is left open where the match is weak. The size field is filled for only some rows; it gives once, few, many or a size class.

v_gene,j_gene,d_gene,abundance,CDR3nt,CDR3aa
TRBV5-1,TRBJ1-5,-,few,TGCGCCAGCAGCCTGACAGGCGACCAGCCCCAGCATTTT,CASSLTGDQPQHF
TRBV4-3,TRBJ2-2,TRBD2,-,TGCGCCAGCAGCCAAGTTAGCGGGGGGAAAGGCGGGGAGCTGTTTTTT,CASSQVSGGKGGELFF
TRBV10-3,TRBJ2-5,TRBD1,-,TGTGCCATCAAGAAGGGACAGGGTCCCCAAGAGACCCAGTACTTC,CAIKKGQGPQETQYF
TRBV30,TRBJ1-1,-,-,TGTGCCTGGAGTGTCATTTTCGGCACTGAAGCTTTCTTT,CAWSVIFGTEAFF
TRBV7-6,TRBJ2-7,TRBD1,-,TGTGCCAGCAGCGCTCAGGACAGGGCCCCCTACGAGCAGTACTTC,CASSAQDRAPYEQYF
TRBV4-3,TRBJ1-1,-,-,TGCGCCAGCAGCCAAGATCTGAGAGAGAACACTGAAGCTTTCTTT,CASSQDLRENTEAFF
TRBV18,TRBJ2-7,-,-,TGTGCCAGCTCACCAAAGGGACACCCCTACGAGCAGTACTTC,CASSPKGHPYEQYF
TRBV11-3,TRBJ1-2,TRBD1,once,TGTGCCAGGCCGGGACAGGGAAAGGTTGGGAAGGGCTACACCTTC,CARPGQGKVGKGYTF
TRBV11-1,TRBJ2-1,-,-,TGTGCCAGCAGCCTCCGAGGCCGAGACAATGAGCAGTTCTTC,CASSLRGRDNEQFF
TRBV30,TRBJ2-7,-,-,TGTGCCGGAAATGGTAGGGGGGGGGCCTTCTACGAGCAGTACTTC,CAGNGRGGAFYEQYF
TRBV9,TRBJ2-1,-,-,TGTGCCAGCAGCGAACTCGTCCCCTCCAATGAGCAGTTCTTC,CASSELVPSNEQFF
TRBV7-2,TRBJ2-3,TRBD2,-,TGTGCCAGCAGCTTAGCGGGACTAGTAAACAACATATTCACAGATACGCAGTATTTT,CASSLAGLVNNIFTDTQYF
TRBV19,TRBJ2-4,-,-,TGTGCCAGTAACCTCGACGGGGACATTCAGTACTTC,CASNLDGDIQYF
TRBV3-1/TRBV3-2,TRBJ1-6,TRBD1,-,TGTGCCAGCAGCCAAGTTCCCCGACAGGGATTGGGGCCCCTCCACTTT,CASSQVPRQGLGPLHF
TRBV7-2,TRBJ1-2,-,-,TGTGCCAGCAGCTTAGCCCCCGGGGGGACTTACTATGGCTACACCTTC,CASSLAPGGTYYGYTF
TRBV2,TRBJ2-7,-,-,TGTGCCAGCAGTGAACAGGGGAACTACGAGCAGTACTTC,CASSEQGNYEQYF
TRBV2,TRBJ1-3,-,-,TGTGCCAGCAGTGATGGGGGGGCTGCTGGAAACACCATATATTTT,CASSDGGAAGNTIYF